The T cell receptor beta chain under discussion was sequenced for a study of T cell changes during pregnancy in multiple sclerosis. There are 17 residues in the CDR3. CDR1 is SGHVS, CDR2 FQNEAQ, per germline. Trimming removed 4 bases from V and 2 bases from J; junction bases left unmatched: 12. Method: immunoSEQ multiplex PCR; TCRdb's copy keeps in-frame clones and lacks some. This repertoire shows approximately 89,000 clones, over 90% found once; its top ten account for 0.84%. This clone was seen a single time. This TCR was recovered from a female donor with multiple sclerosis, enrolled in a pregnancy study. Sample: peripheral blood, taken in the third trimester of pregnancy. The chain carries TRBV7-8 and TRBJ2-5; TRBD2 matches 8 bases. The CDR3 bases are TGTGCCAGCAGCTCCCCCTCAGGTAGCGGGGAACAAGAGACCCAGTACTTC. Protein product: CASSSPSGSGEQETQYF.